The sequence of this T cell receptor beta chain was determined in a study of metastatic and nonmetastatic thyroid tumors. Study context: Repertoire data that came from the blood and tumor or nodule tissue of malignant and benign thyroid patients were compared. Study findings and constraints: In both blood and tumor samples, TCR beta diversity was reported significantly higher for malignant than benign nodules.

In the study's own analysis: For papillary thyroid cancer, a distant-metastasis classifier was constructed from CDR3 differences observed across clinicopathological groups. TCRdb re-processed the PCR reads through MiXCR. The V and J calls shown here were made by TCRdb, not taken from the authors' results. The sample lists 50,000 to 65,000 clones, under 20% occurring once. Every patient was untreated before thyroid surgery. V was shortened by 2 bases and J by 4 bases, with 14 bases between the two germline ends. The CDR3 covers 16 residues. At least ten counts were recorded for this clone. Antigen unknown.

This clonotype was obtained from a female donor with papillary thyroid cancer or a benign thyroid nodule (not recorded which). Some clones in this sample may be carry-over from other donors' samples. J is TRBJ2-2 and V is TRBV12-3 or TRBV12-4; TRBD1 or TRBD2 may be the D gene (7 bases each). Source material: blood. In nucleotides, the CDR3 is TGTGCCAGCAGTTTAAGGCAGGGGGGGAGCACCGGGGAGCTGTTTTTT. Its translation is CASSLRQGGSTGELFF.